This section outlines one TCR beta chain sequence together with its context. Its binding antigen is unknown. There are no base qualities to consult, and no much larger clone falls within one base. The time point label here, explained by the study, means: cells obtained before transplantation from donor or recipient. CD3+CD4+ and CD3+CD8+ populations were FACS-sorted from unstimulated pre-transplant donor and recipient cells taken from spleen or lymph nodes. This entry belongs to a study of graft-versus-host responses after intestinal transplantation (dated by TCRdb to the early 2020s). Some background on the complete study: The transplants that recipients got were multivisceral, liver-intestinal, or isolated intestinal. Donor T cell macrochimerism was defined as a peak of at least 4% donor T cells among recipient peripheral blood mononuclear cells. Anti-thymocyte globulin induction was given to all recipients, followed by maintenance tacrolimus and steroids for around three years. The cohort enrolled 20 to 25 intestinal transplant recipients including one retransplant, and a few patients lacking pretransplant specimens were excluded. Samples from three later patients were sequenced in-house on an Illumina MiSeq with MiXCR processing rather than by the commercial service. To identify alloreactive clones, pre-transplant mixed lymphocyte reaction products were sequenced and compared with unstimulated pre-transplant donor and recipient T cells. After intestinal transplantation, graft-versus-host and host-versus-graft alloreactive T cell clones were followed in the graft, circulation and bone marrow using bulk TCR-beta CDR3 sequencing.

The trim is 5 bases for V and 4 bases for J, with a gap of 9 bases between the germline ends. The CDR3 spans 11 residues, from the cysteine through the phenylalanine. Solely the CDR3 DNA is kept, with 33 bases framed from the first base. Via the germline V gene (reference sequence), CDR1 is DFQATT and CDR2 SNEGSKA. What the research found in general, with its limitations: In patients with donor T cell macrochimerism, the allografts had high GvH to HvG T cell clonal ratios. Early after transplant, declines in HvG clones were associated with peak levels of circulating GvH clones. GvH clones turned up in recipient bone marrow, with some appearing earlier in ileal mucosa or blood, a pattern consistent with an intestinal mucosal origin. Conclusions were limited by the relatively low number and heterogeneity of intestinal transplant patients.

The library was prepared using the immunoSEQ multiplex PCR assay. In most patients, genomic DNA was isolated using the Qiagen DNeasy Blood and Tissue Kit and sent frozen to Adaptive Biotechnologies for TCR sequencing. Adaptive Biotechnologies carried out high-throughput TCR-beta CDR3 sequencing of genomic DNA for most patients. The source study handled its data this way. Adaptive's ImmunoSEQ software was the source of the TCR sequencing data for 15 to 20 patients, while a few other patients were processed with MiXCR and VDJtools. To correct CD4 versus CD8 sorting errors, sequences present in both subsets at a frequency ratio below 5:1 were removed. CDR3 nucleotide sequences shared between donor and recipient were removed because the origin of such sequences could not be assigned. To be classed as alloreactive, a clone needed at least 2-fold expansion over unstimulated cells and a minimum CFSE-low frequency of 0.002% (template counts) or 0.001% (read counts). A clone was considered mappable if detected in the sequenced pre-transplant spleen, lymph node, or MLR CFSE-low populations of the donor or recipient. Cumulative frequency of alloreactive clones was calculated as a percentage of all sequences weighted by copy number. Drawn from immuneACCESS, this table holds only the in-frame rearrangements with V and J called that TCRdb kept. Clones are partly lost; checked studies trace under half to an unresolved V gene and leave the rest unexplained. V, J and clone size reflect that table, while D and trimming were determined from the DNA. The sample table contains about 35,000 clones; only one count was recorded for over 90% of them. The top ten clones comprise about 20% of the sample.

This sequence uses TRBV20-1 and TRBJ2-7; the D segment may tentatively be TRBD1 or TRBD2, each giving 5 matched bases. Sample: unstimulated CD8+ T cells sorted from spleen or lymph node cells, taken before transplant. The TCR sequence derives from a human donor who was the organ donor for an intestinal transplant. The CDR3 protein is CSAEWGYEQYF. Here is the DNA: TGCAGTGCTGAGTGGGGGTACGAGCAGTACTTC.